This entry concerns a single T cell receptor beta chain. The target antigen is unknown. Arm-PCR of CDR3 regions with iRepertoire HTBI primers generated TCR beta libraries. TCRdb re-called the multiplex PCR reads through MiXCR, storing one row per CDR3 protein. In the table there are approximately 500,000 distinct CDR3 sequences, 20% to 25% of which are singletons. The CDR3 totals 14 residues. The V gene's germline CDR1 is MDHEN and CDR2 SYDVKM. The trim removed 6 bases at V and 3 bases at J, leaving 4 bases unmatched. These data come from a study of regulatory T cells in long-lasting Graves disease. General study results and limits: Persistent cases favored TRBV28, TRBJ1-2 and TRBJ2-5.

Time point: persistent/refractory GD, antithyroid drugs over 5 years with positive TRAb. Following extraction of RNA from PBMCs, that RNA was used to make the TCR library. The input for sequencing was peripheral blood mononuclear cells (PBMCs), taken when the disease was refractory, from a patient treated with antithyroid drugs. This TCR was recovered from a female donor with Graves disease. This chain connects TRBV28 to TRBJ2-3, with 9 bases lining up with TRBD2. The CDR3 DNA sequence: TGTGCCAGCAGGGCGGGAGGGCGAACAGATACGCAGTATTTT. It encodes CASRAGGRTDTQYF.